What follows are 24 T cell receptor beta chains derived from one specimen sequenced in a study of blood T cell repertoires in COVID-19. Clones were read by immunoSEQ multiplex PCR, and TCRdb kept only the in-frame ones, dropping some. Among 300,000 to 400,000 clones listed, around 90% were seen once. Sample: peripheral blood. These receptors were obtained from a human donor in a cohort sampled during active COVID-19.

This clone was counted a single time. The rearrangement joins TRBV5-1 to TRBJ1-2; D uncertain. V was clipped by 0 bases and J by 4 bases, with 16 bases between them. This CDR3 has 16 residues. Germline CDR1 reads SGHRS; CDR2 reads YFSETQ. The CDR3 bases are TGCGCCAGCAGCTTGGGTCGGGAACGAGGGAGCTATGGCTACACCTTC. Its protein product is CASSLGRERGSYGYTF.

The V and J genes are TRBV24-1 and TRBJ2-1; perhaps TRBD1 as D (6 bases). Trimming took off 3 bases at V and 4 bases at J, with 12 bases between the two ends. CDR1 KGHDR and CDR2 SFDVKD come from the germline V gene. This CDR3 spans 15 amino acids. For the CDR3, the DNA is TGTGCCACCAGTGATGGTAAAGGGGGTTACAATGAGCAGTTCTTC. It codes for CATSDGKGGYNEQFF.

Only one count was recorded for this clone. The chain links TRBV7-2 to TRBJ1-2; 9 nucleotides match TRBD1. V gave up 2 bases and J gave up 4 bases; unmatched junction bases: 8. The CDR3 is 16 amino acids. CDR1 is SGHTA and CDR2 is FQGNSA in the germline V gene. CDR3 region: CASSLLHDRGSYGYTF. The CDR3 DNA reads TGTGCCAGCAGCTTACTCCATGACAGGGGGAGCTATGGCTACACCTTC.

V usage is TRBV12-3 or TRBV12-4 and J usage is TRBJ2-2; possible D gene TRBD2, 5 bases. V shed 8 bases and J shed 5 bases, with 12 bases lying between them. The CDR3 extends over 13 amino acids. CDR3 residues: CASYNGGTGELFF. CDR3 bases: TGTGCCAGCTACAACGGAGGTACCGGGGAGCTGTTTTTT.

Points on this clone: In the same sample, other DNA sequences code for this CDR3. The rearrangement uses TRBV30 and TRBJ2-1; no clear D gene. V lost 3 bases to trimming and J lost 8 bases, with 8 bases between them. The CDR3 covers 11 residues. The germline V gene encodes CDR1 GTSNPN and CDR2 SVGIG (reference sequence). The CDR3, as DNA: TGTGCCTGGAGCGACCGGGATGAGCAGTTCTTC. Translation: CAWSDRDEQFF.

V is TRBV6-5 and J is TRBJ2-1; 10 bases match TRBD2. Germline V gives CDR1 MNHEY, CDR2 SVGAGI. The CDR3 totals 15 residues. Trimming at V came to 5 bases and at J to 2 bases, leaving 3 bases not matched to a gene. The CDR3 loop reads CASSLGTSAYNEQFF. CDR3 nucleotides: TGTGCCAGCAGTCTGGGGACTAGCGCCTACAATGAGCAGTTCTTC.

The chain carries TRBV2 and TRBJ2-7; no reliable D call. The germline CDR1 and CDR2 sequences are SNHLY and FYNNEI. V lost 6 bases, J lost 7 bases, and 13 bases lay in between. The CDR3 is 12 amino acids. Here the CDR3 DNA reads TGTGCCAGCAGCAGTACGACGAGGGAGCAGTACTTC. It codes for CASSSTTREQYF.

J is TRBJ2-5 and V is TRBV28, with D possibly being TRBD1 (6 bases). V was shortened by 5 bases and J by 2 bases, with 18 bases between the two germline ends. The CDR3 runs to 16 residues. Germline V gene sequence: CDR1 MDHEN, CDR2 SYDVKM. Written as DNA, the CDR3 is TGTGCCAGCAGTCGTCTAATCACAGGGAGACAAGAGACCCAGTACTTC. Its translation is CASSRLITGRQETQYF.

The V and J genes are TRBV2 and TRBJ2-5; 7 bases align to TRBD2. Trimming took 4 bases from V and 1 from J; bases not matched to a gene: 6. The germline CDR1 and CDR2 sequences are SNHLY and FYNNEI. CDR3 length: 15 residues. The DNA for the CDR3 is TGTGCCAGCAGTGCAGAGCGGGAATCCCAAGAGACCCAGTACTTC. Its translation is CASSAERESQETQYF.

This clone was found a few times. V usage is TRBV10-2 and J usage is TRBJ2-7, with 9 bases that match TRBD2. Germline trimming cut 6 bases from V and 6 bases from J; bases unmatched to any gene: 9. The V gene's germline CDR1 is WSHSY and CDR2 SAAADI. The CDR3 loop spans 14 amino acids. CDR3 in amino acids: CASRTGLASLEQYF. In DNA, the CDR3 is TGCGCCAGCAGGACGGGACTAGCTTCTCTCGAGCAGTACTTC.

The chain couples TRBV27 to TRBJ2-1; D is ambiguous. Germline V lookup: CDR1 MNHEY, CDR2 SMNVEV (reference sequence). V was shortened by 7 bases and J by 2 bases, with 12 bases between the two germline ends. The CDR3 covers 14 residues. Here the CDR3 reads CASKVSATYNEQFF. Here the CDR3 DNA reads TGTGCCAGCAAGGTAAGCGCGACCTACAATGAGCAGTTCTTC.

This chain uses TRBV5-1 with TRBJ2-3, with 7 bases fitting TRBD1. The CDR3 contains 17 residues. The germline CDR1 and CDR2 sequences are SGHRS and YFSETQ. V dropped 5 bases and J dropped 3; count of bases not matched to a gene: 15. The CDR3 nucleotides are TGCGCCAGCAGACCGAGTCCCGGGACAGTCGGTACAGATACGCAGTATTTT. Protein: CASRPSPGTVGTDTQYF.

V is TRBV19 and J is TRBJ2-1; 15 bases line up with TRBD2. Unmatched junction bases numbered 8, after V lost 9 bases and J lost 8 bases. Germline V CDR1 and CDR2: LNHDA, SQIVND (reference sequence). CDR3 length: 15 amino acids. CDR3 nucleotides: TGTGCCAGCGATCAACGGACTAGCGGGAGGGATGAGCAGTTCTTC. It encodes CASDQRTSGRDEQFF.

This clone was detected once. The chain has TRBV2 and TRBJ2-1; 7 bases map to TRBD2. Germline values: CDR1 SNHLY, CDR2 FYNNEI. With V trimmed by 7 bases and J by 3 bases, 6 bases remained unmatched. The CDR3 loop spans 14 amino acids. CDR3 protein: CASKPSGHYNEQFF. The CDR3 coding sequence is TGTGCCAGCAAGCCTAGCGGCCACTACAATGAGCAGTTCTTC. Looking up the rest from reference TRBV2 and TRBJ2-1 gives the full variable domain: EPEVTQTPSHQVTQMGQEVILRCVPISNHLYFYWYRQILGQKVEFLVSFYNNEISEKSEIFDDQFSVERPDGSNFTLKIRSTKLEDSAMYFCASKPSGHYNEQFFGPGTRLTVL.

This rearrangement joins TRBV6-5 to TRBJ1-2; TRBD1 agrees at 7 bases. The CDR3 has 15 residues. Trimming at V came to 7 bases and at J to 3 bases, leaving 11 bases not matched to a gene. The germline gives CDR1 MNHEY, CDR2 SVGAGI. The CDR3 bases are TGTGCCAGCAATACCGTAGGGGGCGAGTACTATGGCTACACCTTC. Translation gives CASNTVGGEYYGYTF.

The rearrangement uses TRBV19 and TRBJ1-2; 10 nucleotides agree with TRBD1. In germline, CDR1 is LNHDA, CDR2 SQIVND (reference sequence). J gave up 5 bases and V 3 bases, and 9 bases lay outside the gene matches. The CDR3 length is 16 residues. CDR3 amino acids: CASSIVGQGPRYGYTF. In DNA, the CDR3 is TGTGCCAGTAGTATTGTGGGACAGGGGCCCCGATATGGCTACACCTTC.

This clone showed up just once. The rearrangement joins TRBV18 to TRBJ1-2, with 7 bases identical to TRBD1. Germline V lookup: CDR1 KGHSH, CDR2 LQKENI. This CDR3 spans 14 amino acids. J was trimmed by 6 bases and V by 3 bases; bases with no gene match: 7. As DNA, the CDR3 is TGTGCCAGCTCACCTTCTACAGGGGAGGATGGCTACACCTTC. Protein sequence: CASSPSTGEDGYTF.

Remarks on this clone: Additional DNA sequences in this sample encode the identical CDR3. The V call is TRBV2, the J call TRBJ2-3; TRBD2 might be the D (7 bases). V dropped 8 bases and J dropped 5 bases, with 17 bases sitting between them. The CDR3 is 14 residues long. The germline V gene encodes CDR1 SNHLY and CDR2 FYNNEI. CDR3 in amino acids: CASSRGAEGDTQYF. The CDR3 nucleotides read TGTGCCAGCTCACGGGGGGCGGAGGGAGATACGCAGTATTTT.

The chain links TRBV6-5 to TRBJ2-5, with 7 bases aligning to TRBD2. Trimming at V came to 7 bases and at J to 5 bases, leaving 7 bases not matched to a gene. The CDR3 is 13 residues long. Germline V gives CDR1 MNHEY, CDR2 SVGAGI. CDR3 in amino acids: CASKLAGGETQYF. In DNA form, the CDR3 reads TGTGCCAGCAAATTAGCGGGTGGGGAGACCCAGTACTTC.

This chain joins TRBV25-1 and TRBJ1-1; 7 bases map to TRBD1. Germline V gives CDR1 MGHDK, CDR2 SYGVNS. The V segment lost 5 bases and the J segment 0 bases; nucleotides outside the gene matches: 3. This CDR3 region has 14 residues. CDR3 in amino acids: CASSPGQVNTEAFF. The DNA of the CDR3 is TGTGCCAGCAGTCCTGGACAGGTGAACACTGAAGCTTTCTTT.

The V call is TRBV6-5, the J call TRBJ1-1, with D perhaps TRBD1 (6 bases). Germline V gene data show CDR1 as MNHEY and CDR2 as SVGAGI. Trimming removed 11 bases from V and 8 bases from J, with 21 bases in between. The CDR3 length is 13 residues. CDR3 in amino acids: CAAATRGRGEAFF. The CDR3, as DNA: TGTGCCGCGGCAACTCGGGGAAGGGGGGAAGCTTTCTTT.

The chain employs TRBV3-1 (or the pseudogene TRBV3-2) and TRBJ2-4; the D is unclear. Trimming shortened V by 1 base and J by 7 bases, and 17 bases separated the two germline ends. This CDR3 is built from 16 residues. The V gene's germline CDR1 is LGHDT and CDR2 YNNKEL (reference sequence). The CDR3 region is CASSQAPVMRLNIQYF. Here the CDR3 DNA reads TGTGCCAGCAGCCAAGCCCCTGTCATGCGGCTGAACATTCAGTACTTC.

In nucleotides, the CDR3 is TGTGCCAGCAGCCTTCGAGCCTACGAGCAGTACTTC. Its translation is CASSLRAYEQYF. This chain joins TRBV7-2 and TRBJ2-7; D gene uncertain. V was clipped by 5 bases and J by 2 bases, with 7 bases between them. There are 12 residues in the CDR3. Germline V gene lookup returns CDR1 SGHTA and CDR2 FQGNSA.

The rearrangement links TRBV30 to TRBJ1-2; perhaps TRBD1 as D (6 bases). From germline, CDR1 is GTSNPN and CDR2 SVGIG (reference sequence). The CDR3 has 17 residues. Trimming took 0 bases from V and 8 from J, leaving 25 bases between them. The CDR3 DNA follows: TGTGCCTGGAGTGTAAGGGGGAACATGGCTTCCCTCGGGGGCTACACCTTC. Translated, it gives CAWSVRGNMASLGGYTF.